This TCR beta chain was documented in a study of blood T cell repertoires in COVID-19. About the research overall: Spain, Italy and the United States supplied samples that represented acute and convalescent COVID-19.

After removal of 2 bases from V and 9 bases from J, the junction contained 2 bases not matched to a gene. In germline, CDR1 is KGHSH, CDR2 LQKENI. This CDR3 is built from 13 residues. Assay: immunoSEQ multiplex PCR; the TCRdb copy retains only in-frame clones and omits some. The sample has 95,000 to 130,000 clones, approximately 82% seen once. The V call is TRBV18, the J call TRBJ1-3; 9 positions agree with TRBD1. This TCR was sampled from a man aged 30-40 years with acute or convalescent COVID-19. Sample: peripheral blood. CDR3 region: CASSPGQGSTIYF. In nucleotides, the CDR3 is TGTGCCAGCTCACCAGGACAGGGGAGCACCATATATTTT. The whole variable domain, filled in from reference TRBV18 and TRBJ1-3, reads NAGVMQNPRHLVRRRGQEARLRCSPMKGHSHVYWYRQLPEEGLKFMVYLQKENIIDESGMPKERFSAEFPKEGPSILRIQQVVRGDSAAYFCASSPGQGSTIYFGEGSWLTVV.